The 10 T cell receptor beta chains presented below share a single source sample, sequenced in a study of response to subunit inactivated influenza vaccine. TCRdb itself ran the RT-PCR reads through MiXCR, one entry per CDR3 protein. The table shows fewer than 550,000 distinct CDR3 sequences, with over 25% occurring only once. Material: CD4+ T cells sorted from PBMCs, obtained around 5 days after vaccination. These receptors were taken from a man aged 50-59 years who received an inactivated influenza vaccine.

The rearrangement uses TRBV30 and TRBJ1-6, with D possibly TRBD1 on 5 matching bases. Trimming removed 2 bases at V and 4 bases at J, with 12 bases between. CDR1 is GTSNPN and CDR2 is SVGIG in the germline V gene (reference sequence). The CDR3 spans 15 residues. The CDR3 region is CAWSPYKGYNSPLHF. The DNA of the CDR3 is TGTGCCTGGAGTCCCTACAAGGGGTATAATTCACCCCTCCACTTT. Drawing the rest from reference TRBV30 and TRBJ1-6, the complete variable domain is SQTIHQWPATLVQPVGSPLSLECTVEGTSNPNLYWYRQAAGRGLQLLFYSVGIGQISSEVPQNLSASRPQDRQFILSSKKLLLSDSGFYLCAWSPYKGYNSPLHFGNGTRLTVT.

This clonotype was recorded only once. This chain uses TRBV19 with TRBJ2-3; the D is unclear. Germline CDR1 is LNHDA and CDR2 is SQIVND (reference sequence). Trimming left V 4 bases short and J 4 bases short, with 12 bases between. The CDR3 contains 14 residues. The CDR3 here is CASSRARVADTQYF. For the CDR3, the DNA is TGTGCCAGTAGTAGGGCCCGAGTCGCAGATACGCAGTATTTT.

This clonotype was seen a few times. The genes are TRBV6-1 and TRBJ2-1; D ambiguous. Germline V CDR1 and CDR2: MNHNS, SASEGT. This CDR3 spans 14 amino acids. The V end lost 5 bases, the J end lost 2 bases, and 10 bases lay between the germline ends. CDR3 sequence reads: CASSTHRPYNEQFF. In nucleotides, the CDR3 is TGTGCCAGCAGTACGCACCGTCCCTACAATGAGCAGTTCTTC.

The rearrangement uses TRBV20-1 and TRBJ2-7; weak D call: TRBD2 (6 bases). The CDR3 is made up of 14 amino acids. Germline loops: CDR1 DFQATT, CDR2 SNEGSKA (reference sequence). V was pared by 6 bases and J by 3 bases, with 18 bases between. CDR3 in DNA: TGCAGTGCGCCTCCCCCGGGACTCCACTACGAGCAGTACTTC. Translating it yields CSAPPPGLHYEQYF.

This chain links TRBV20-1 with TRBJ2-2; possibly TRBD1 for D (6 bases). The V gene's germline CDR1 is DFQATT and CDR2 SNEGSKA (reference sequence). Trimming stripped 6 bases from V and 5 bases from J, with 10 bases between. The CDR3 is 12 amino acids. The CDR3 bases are TGCAGTGCCCAAGGGGGAACCGGGGAGCTGTTTTTT. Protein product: CSAQGGTGELFF.

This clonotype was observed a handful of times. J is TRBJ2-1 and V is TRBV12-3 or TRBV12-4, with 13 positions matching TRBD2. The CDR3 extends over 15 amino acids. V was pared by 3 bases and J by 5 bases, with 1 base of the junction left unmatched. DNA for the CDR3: TGTGCCAGCAGTTTTGGGACTAGCGGGAACAATGAGCAGTTCTTC. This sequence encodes CASSFGTSGNNEQFF.

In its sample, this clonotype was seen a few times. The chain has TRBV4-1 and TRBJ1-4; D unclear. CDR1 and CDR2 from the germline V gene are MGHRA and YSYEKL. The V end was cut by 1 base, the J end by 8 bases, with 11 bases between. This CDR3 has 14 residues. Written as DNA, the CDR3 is TGCGCCAGCAGCCAAGGCGGCGTTAACGAAAAACTGTTTTTT. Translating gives CASSQGGVNEKLFF.

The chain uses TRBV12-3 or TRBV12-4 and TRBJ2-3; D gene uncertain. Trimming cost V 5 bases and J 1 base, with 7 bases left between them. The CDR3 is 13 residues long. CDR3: CASSIAGTDTQYF. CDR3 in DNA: TGTGCCAGCAGTATCGCAGGCACAGATACGCAGTATTTT.

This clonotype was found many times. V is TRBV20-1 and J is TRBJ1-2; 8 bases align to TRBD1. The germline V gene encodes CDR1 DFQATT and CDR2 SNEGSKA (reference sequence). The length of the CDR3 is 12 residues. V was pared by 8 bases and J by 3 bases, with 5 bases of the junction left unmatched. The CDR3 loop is CSSDRGYYGYTF. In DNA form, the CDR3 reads TGCAGTTCCGACAGGGGCTACTATGGCTACACCTTC.

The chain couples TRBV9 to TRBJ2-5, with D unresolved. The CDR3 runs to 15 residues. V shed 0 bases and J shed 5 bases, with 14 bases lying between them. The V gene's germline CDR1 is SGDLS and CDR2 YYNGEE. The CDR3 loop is CASSVGAERLETQYF. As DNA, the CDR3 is TGTGCCAGCAGCGTAGGGGCGGAAAGACTGGAGACCCAGTACTTC.